The clone carrying this T cell receptor (beta chain) has more than one count but fewer than ten. Its antigen is not identified. Looked up from germline, CDR1 is MNHEY and CDR2 is SVGAGI. The CDR3 length is 14 residues. With 6 bases removed from V and 7 bases from J, the gap between germline ends came to 13 bases. This sample was included in a study of T-cell memory formation after mild COVID-19. A single record per CDR3 protein comes from TCRdb applying MiXCR to the 5' RACE reads. The sample consists of 450,000 or so distinct CDR3 sequences, about 19% of them appearing once. Study-level points and caveats: Unconfirmed was the SARS-CoV-2 specificity of second-wave clones that peaked on day 37.

The TCR sequence derives from an adult woman who had mild COVID-19 (a few samples of this study predate the infection). Cell type and time point are not known. The rearrangement uses TRBV6-5 and TRBJ2-6; D remains unclear. The material sequenced was PBMCs or a T cell subset sorted from them (not recorded which). CDR3 protein: CASSPAPGANVLTF. In nucleotides, the CDR3 is TGTGCCAGCAGCCCTGCGCCCGGCGCCAACGTCCTGACTTTC.